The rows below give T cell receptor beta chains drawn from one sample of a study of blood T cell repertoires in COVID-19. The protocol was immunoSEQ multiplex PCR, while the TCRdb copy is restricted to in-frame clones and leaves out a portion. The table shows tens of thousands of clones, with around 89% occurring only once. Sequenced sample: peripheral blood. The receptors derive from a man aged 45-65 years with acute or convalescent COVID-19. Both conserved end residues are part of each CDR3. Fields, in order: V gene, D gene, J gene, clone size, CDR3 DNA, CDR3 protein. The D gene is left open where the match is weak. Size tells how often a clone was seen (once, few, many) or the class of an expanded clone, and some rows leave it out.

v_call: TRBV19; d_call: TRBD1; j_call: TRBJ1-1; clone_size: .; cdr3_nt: TGTGCCAGTAGTTCGCCGGGACAGTTGGCCCCATTCTCCATGAACACTGAAGCTTTCTTT; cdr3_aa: CASSSPGQLAPFSMNTEAFF
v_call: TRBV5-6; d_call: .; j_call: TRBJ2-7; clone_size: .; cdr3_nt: TGTGCCAGCAGCTTGGGGCAGAACTACGAGCAGTACTTC; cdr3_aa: CASSLGQNYEQYF
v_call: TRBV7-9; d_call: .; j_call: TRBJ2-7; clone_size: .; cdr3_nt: TGTGCCAGCAGCCCCACTAGCTACGAGCAGTACTTC; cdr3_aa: CASSPTSYEQYF
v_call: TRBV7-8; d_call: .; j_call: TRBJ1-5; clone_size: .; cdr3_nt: TGTGCCAGCAGCTTAGTGAGGCAGGGCCTTGGGGGCAATCAGCCCCAGCATTTT; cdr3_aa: CASSLVRQGLGGNQPQHF
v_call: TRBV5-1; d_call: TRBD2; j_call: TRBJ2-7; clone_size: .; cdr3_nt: TGCGCCAGCAGCGGTATAGCGGGATCGGCTCTCGAGCAGTACTTC; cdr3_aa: CASSGIAGSALEQYF
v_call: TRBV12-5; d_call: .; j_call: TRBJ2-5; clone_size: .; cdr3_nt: TGTGCTAGTGGCCTCTTACAAGAGACCCAGTACTTC; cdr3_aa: CASGLLQETQYF
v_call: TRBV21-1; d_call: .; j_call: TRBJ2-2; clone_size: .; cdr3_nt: TGTGCCAGCAGCAAGGGCGCTAGCGGTAGACCAAACACCGGGGAGCTGTTTTTT; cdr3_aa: CASSKGASGRPNTGELFF
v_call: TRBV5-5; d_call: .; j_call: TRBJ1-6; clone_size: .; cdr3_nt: TGTGCCAGCAGCTTGGCCCCCAGGGGCTACAATTCACCCCTCCACTTT; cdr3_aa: CASSLAPRGYNSPLHF
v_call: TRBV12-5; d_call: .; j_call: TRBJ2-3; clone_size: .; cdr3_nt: TGTGCTAGTGGTTTTTCTCCGGAGGACTTTCGCACAGATACGCAGTATTTT; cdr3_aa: CASGFSPEDFRTDTQYF
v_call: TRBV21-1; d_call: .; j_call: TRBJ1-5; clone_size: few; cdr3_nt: TGTGCCAGCAGCCCCACTCCAGGGAGGGGCAATCAGCCCCAGCATTTT; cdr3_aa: CASSPTPGRGNQPQHF
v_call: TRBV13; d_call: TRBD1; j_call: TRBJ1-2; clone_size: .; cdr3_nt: TGTGCCAGCAGCTCGAAGAACACCTGGACAGGGCAGAGTGGCTACACCTTC; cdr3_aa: CASSSKNTWTGQSGYTF
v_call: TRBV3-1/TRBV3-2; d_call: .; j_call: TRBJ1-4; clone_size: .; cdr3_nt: TGTGCCAGCAGCCAAGAGCGAGGGGACATGACTAATGAAAAACTGTTTTTT; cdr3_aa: CASSQERGDMTNEKLFF
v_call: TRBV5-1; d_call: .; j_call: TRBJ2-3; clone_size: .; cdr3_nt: TGCGCCAGCAGCTTGGCGGGGGAAGACACAGATACGCAGTATTTT; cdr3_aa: CASSLAGEDTDTQYF
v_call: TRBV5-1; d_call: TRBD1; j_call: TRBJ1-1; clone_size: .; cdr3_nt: TGCGCCAGCAGCGCTGACAGGGGGCGAACTGAAGCTTTCTTT; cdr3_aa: CASSADRGRTEAFF
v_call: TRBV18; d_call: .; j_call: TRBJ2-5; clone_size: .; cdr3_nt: TGTGCCAGCTCACCAGTGGCAGGTCAAGAGACCCAGTACTTC; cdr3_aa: CASSPVAGQETQYF
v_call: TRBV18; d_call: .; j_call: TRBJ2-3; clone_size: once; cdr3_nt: TGTGCCAGCTCACCAATGGCGGGGCGCACAGATACGCAGTATTTT; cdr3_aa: CASSPMAGRTDTQYF
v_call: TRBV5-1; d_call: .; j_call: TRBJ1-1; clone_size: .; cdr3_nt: TGCGCCAGCAGCCCGGCTTTGGGAGGGTACACTGAAGCTTTCTTT; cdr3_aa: CASSPALGGYTEAFF
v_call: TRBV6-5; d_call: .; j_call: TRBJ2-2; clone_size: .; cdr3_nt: TGTGCCAGCAGTCCTCCCGGGGAGCTGTTTTTT; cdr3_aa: CASSPPGELFF
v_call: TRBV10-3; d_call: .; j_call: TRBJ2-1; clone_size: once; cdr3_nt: TGTGCCACTACAGGGTACAATGAGCAGTTCTTC; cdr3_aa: CATTGYNEQFF
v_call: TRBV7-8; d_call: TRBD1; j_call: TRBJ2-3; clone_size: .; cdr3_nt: TGTGCCAGCAGCTTAGCCCGGGACAGTCCTCTCACAGATACGCAGTATTTT; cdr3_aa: CASSLARDSPLTDTQYF
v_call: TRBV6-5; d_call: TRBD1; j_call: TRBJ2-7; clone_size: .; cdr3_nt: TGTGCCAGCAGTTGGGGACAGGGGGGCGAGCAGTACTTC; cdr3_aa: CASSWGQGGEQYF
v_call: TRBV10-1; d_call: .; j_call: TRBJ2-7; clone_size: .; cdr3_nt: TGCGCCAGCAGTGACGGACAACCGTTCTACGAGCAGTACTTC; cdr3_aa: CASSDGQPFYEQYF
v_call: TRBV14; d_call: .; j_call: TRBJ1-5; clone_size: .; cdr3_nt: TGTGCCAGCAGTCAGGGGAAGCCCCAGCATTTT; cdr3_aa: CASSQGKPQHF
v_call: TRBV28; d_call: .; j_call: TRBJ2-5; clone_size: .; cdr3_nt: TGTGCCAGCAGCTACAACCGCGGGACCCAGTACTTC; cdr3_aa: CASSYNRGTQYF
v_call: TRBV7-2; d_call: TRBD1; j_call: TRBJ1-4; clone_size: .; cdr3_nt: TGTGCCAGCAGCCCGGGACAGGGAAATGAAAAACTGTTTTTT; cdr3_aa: CASSPGQGNEKLFF
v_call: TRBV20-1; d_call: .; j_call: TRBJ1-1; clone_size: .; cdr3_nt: TGCAGTGTTCTAAGCGACCCGAAGGCTTTCTTT; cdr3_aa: CSVLSDPKAFF
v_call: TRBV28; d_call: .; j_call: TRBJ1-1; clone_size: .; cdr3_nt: TGTGCCAGCAGTTCTGACAGGAAGAACACTGAAGCTTTCTTT; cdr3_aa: CASSSDRKNTEAFF
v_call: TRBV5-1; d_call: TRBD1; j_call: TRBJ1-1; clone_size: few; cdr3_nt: TGCGCCAGCAGCACTGGACAGGGAGGGAACACTGAAGCTTTCTTT; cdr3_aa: CASSTGQGGNTEAFF
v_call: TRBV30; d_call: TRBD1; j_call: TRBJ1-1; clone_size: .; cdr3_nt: TGTGCCTGGAGCCCCAGGGGGGCCACTGAAGCTTTCTTT; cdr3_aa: CAWSPRGATEAFF
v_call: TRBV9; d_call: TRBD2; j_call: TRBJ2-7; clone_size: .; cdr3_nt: TGTGCCAGCAGCCCAAGCGGGAGGGCCTGGGAGCAGTACTTC; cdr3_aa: CASSPSGRAWEQYF
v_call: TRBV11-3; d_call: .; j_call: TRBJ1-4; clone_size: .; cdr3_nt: TGTGCCAGCAGCCGTAGGACAGAACTGTTTTTT; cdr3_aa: CASSRRTELFF
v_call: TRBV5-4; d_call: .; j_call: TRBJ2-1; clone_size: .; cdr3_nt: TGTGCCAGCAGCTTTACAGACTACAATGAGCAGTTCTTC; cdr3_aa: CASSFTDYNEQFF